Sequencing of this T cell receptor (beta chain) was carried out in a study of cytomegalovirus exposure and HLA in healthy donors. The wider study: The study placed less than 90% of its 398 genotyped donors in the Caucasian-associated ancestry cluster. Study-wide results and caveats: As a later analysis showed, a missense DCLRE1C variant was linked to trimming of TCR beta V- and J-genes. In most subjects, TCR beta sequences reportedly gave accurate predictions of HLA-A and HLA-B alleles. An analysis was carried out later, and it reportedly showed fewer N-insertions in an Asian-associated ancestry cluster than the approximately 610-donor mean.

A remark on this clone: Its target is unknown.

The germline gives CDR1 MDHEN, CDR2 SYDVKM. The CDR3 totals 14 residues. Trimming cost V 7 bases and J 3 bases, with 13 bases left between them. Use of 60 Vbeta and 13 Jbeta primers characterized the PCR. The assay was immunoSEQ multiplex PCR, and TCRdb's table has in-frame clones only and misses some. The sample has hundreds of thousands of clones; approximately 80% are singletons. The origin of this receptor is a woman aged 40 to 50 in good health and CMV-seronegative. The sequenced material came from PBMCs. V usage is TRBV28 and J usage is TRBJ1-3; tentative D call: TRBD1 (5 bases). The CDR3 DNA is TGTGCCAGCACGACTCCAGGGAATGGAAACACCATATATTTT. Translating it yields CASTTPGNGNTIYF.